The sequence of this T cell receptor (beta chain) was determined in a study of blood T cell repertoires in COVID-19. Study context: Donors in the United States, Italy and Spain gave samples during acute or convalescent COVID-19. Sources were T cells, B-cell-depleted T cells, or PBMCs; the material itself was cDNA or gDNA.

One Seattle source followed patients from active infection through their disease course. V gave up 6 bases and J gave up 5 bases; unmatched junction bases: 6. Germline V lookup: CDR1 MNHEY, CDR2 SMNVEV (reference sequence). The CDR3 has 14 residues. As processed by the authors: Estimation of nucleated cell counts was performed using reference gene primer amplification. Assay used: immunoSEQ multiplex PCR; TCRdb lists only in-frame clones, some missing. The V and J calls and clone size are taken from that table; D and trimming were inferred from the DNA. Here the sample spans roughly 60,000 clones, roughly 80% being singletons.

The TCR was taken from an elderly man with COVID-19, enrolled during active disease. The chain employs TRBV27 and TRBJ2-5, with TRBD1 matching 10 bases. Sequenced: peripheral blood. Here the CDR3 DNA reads TGTGCCAGCAGCATAGGGACAGGGGTCGAGACCCAGTACTTC. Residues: CASSIGTGVETQYF.